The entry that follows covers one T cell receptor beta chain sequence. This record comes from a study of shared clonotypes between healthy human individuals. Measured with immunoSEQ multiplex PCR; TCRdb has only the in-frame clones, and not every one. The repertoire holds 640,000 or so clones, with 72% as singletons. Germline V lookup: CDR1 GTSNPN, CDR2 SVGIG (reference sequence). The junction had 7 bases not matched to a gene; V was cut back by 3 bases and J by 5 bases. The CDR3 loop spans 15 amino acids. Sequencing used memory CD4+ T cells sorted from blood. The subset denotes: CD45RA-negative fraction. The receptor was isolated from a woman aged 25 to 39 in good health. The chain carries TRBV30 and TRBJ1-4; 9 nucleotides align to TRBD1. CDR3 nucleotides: TGTGCCTGGAGCGTACAGGGACAGGGAAATGAAAAACTGTTTTTT. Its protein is CAWSVQGQGNEKLFF.